This section outlines one T cell receptor (beta chain) sequence together with its context. No cognate antigen has been identified for it. No base qualities exist here, and no much larger clone lies one base off it. CDR1 and CDR2, per the germline V gene (reference sequence), are SEHNR and FQNEAQ. Trimming at the junction amounts to 4 bases on V and 6 bases on J, and the germline ends lie 13 bases apart. The CDR3, from cysteine to phenylalanine, totals 14 residues. This entry keeps only the CDR3 DNA: 42 bases, framed from base 1. Every donor in the study was a healthy Caucasian. The study also sequenced three unrelated non-twin adults: a male aged 18 to 30, a male aged 50 to 60 and a female aged 50 to 60. Miltenyi CD45RO+ enrichment and human naive T-cell isolation kits were used to isolate memory (CD45RO+) and naive T cells from PBMC. This specimen belongs to a study of identical twins (dated by TCRdb to about 2016). About the investigation overall: To test whether fetal clonotypes persist, the study used deep sequencing on TCR alpha and beta repertoires from monozygotic twins, unrelated adults of various ages, and cord blood. To rule out contamination, the twin experiments were replicated at different times with different library preparation protocols. Overall study outcomes, separate from this receptor: Because the same donors could not be followed over many years, the conclusions depended on cross-sectional statistical analysis. Abundant cord blood beta clonotypes carried fewer insertions; young adult naive repertoires showed a weaker similar trend, while memory repertoires showed none. In monozygotic twins, out-of-frame TCR alpha sharing was systematically underestimated by recombination models, although the models agreed with sharing between unrelated individuals. Compared with coincidental sharing between unrelated individuals, out-of-frame TCR alpha sequences shared between twins had an excess of sequences with low generation probability. A weaker excess of twin sharing was found in beta out-of-frame sequences because the signal-to-noise ratio was lowered by fewer shared sequences. Zero-insertion analyses could be partly confounded by invariant T cells such as MAIT and iNKT, though diverse VJ usage argued against such confounding for most clonotypes.

The library was made by 5' RACE. The sequencer listed for this sample is Illumina HiSeq 2000. A universal primer binding site was added through template switching, and the final cDNA carried a unique molecular identifier so that TCR cDNA molecules could be counted accurately. Specific primers in the conserved constant-segment region were used to synthesize first-strand cDNA for TCR alpha and beta chains. To control for contamination, each cDNA library was double barcoded with a SMART-Mk sample barcode plus Illumina barcodes. TruSeq adapter sequences along with Illumina sample barcodes were introduced in two successive PCR steps. The Illumina HiSeq platform was used with custom primers to sequence TCR alpha and beta cDNA libraries. Per the authors' processing: Unique molecular identifiers were extracted from raw reads with MiGEC, and CDR3 positions were determined with MiXCR. Recombination models were inferred per individual with the repgenHMM and IGoR tools using an EM algorithm. The analysis of shared clonotypes was done with the tcR package in R, with sharing normalized by the product of cloneset sizes. Out-of-frame nonproductive sequences were analyzed to study raw recombination free of thymic and clonal selection effects. TCRdb redid the processing of the public reads, applying fastp at Q25 and MiXCR, and retained in-frame beta chains. Each CDR3 protein gets just one entry, which takes the most common genes and DNA from the rows behind it. These V and J calls are TCRdb output, not the study's own analysis. Recorded for this sample are around 340,000 distinct CDR3 sequences; approximately 8.7% of them occurred a single time. In total, the top ten clones hold around 8.6% of the sample.

Sequenced input: naive T cells sorted from blood. The label giving this sample's cell subset or site can be read as: cells isolated with a human naive T-cell isolation kit. The rearrangement combines TRBV7-9 with TRBJ2-1, with TRBD2 tentatively as D gene (5 bases match). The sequence came from a woman aged 45-65 years in good health. The bases are TGTGCCAGCAGCTCCCGGGTGGAGGCCAATGAGCAGTTCTTC. It translates as CASSSRVEANEQFF. Joined to the reference TRBV7-9 and TRBJ2-1 proteins, this CDR3 gives the full variable domain: DTGVSQNPRHKITKRGQNVTFRCDPISEHNRLYWYRQTLGQGPEFLTYFQNEAQLEKSRLLSDRFSAERPKGSFSTLEIQRTEQGDSAMYLCASSSRVEANEQFFGPGTRLTVL.